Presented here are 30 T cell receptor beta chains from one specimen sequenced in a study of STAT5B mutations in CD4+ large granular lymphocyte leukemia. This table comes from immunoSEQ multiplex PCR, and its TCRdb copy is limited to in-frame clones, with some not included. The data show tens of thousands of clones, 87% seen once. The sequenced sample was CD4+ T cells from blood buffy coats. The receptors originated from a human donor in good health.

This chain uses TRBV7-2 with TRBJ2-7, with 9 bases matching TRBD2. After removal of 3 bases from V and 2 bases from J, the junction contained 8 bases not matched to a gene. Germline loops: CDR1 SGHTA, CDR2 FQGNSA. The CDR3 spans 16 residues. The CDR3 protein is CASSFRLADQPYEQYF. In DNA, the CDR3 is TGTGCCAGCAGCTTTCGACTAGCGGATCAACCCTACGAGCAGTACTTC.

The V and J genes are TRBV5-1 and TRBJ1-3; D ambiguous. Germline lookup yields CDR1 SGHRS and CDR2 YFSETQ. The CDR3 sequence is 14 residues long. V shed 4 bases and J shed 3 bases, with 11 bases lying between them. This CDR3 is CASSDLKGGNTIYF. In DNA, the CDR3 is TGCGCCAGCAGCGATTTGAAGGGTGGAAACACCATATATTTT.

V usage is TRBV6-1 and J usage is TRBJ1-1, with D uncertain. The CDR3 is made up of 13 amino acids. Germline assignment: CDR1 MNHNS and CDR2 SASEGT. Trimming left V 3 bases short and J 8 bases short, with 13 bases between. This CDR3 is CASSDRSYQEAFF. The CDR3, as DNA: TGTGCCAGCAGTGATCGATCGTATCAGGAAGCTTTCTTT.

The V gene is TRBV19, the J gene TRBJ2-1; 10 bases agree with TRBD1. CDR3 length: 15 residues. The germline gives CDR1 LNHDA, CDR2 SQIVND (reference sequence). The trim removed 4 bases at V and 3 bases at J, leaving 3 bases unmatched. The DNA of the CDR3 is TGTGCCAGTAGTAGCGGACAGGGGGTCTACAATGAGCAGTTCTTC. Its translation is CASSSGQGVYNEQFF.

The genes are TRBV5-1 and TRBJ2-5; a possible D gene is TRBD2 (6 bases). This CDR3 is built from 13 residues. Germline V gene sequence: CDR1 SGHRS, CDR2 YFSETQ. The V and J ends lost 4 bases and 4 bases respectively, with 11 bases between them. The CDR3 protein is CASSPGTGETQYF. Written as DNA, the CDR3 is TGCGCCAGCAGCCCTGGGACTGGAGAGACCCAGTACTTC.

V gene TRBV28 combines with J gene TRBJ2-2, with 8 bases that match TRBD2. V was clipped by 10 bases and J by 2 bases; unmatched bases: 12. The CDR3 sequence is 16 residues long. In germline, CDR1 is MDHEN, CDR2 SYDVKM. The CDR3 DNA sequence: TGTGCCACCATAACAGCGGGAGAAGGCAACACCGGGGAGCTGTTTTTT. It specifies CATITAGEGNTGELFF. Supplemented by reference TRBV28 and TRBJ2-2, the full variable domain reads DVKVTQSSRYLVKRTGEKVFLECVQDMDHENMFWYRQDPGLGLRLIYFSYDVKMKEKGDIPEGYSVSREKKERFSLILESASTNQTSMYLCATITAGEGNTGELFFGEGSRLTVL.

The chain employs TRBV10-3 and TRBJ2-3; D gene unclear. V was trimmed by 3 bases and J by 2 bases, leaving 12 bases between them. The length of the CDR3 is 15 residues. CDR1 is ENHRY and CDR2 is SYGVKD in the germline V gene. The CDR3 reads CAISDRVVHTDTQYF. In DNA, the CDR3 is TGTGCCATCAGTGATCGAGTAGTACACACAGATACGCAGTATTTT.

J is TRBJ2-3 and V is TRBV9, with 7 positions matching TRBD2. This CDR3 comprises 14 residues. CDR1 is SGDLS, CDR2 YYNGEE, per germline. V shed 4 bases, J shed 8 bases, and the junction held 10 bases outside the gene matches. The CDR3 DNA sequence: TGTGCCAGCAGCCCCCGACTAGCTCCGGGTACGCAGTATTTT. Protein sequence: CASSPRLAPGTQYF.

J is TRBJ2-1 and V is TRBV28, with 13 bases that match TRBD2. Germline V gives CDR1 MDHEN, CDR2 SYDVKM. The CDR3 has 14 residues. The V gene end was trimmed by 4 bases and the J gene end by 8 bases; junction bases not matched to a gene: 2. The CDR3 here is CASSWTSGSYEQFF. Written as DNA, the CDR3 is TGTGCCAGCAGTTGGACTAGCGGGAGTTATGAGCAGTTCTTC.

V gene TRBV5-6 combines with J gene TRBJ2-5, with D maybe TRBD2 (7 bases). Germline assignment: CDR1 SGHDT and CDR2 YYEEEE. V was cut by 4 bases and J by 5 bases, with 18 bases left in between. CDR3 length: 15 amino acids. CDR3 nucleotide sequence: TGTGCCAGCAGCGGGGGGGGACAAGGCCTTGAGACCCAGTACTTC. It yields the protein CASSGGGQGLETQYF.

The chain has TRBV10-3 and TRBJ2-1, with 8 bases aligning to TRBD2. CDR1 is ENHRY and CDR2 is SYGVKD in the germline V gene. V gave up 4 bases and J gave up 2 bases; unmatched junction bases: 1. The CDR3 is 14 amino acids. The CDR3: CAISGSGTYNEQFF. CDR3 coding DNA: TGTGCCATCAGTGGTAGCGGGACCTACAATGAGCAGTTCTTC.

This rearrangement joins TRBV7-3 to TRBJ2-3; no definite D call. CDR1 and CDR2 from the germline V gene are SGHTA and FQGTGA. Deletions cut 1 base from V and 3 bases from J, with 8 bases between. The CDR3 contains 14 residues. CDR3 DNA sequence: TGTGCCAGCAGCTTAAGGCTAGAAACAGATACGCAGTATTTT. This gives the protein CASSLRLETDTQYF.

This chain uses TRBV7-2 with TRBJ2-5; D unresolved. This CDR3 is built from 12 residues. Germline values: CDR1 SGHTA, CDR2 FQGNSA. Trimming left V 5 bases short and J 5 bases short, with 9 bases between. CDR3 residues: CASSDIRETQYF. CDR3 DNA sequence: TGTGCCAGCAGCGACATACGGGAGACCCAGTACTTC.

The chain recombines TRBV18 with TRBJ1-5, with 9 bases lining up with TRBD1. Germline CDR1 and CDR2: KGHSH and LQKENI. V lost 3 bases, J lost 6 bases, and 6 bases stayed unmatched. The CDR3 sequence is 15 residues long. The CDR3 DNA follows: TGTGCCAGCTCACCGGGACAGGGTGGATTTCAGCCCCAGCATTTT. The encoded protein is CASSPGQGGFQPQHF.

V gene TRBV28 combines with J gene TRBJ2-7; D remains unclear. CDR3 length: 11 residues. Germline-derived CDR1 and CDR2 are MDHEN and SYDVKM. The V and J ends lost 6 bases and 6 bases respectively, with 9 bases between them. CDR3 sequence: CASRSLREQYF. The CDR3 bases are TGTGCCAGCAGGTCACTACGCGAGCAGTACTTC.

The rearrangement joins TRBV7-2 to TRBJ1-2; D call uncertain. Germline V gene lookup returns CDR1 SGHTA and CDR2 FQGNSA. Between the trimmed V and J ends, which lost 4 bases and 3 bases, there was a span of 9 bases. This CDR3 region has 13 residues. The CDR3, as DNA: TGTGCCAGCAGCTCGGGAGACCACTATGGCTACACCTTC. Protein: CASSSGDHYGYTF.

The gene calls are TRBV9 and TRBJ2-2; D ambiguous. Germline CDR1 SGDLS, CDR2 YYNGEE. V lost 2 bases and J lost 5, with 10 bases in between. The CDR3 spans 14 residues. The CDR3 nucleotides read TGTGCCAGCAGCGTTGGGCCTGAAACCGGGGAGCTGTTTTTT. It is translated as CASSVGPETGELFF. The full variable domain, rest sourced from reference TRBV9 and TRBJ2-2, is DSGVTQTPKHLITATGQRVTLRCSPRSGDLSVYWYQQSLDQGLQFLIQYYNGEERAKGNILERFSAQQFPDLHSELNLSSLELGDSALYFCASSVGPETGELFFGEGSRLTVL.

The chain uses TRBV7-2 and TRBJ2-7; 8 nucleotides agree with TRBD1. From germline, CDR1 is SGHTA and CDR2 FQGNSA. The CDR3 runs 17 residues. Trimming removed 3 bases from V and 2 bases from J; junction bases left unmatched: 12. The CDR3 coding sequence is TGTGCCAGCAGCTTCTCCAGACAGGGGAGGTCCACCTACGAGCAGTACTTC. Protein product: CASSFSRQGRSTYEQYF. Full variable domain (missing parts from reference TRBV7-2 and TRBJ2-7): GAGVSQSPSNKVTEKGKDVELRCDPISGHTALYWYRQSLGQGLEFLIYFQGNSAPDKSGLPSDRFSAERTGGSVSTLTIQRTQQEDSAVYLCASSFSRQGRSTYEQYFGPGTRLTVT.

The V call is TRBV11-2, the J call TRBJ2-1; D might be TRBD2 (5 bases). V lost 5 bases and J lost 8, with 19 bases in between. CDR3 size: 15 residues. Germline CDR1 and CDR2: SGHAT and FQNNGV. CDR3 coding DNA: TGTGCCAGCAGCCTAAACGGGGTAACGTTCGATGAGCAGTTCTTC. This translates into CASSLNGVTFDEQFF.

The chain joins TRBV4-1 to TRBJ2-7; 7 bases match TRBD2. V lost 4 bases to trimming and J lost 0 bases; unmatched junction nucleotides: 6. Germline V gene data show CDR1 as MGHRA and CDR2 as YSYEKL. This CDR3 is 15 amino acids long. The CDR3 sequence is CASSPTWTSSYEQYF. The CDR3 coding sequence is TGCGCCAGCAGCCCGACTTGGACTAGCTCCTACGAGCAGTACTTC.

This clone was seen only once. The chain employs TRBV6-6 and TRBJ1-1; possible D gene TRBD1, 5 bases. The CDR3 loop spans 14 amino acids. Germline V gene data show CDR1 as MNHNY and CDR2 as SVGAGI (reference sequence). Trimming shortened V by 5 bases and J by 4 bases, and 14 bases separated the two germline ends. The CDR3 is CASSPGLLITEAFF. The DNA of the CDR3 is TGTGCCAGCAGTCCGGGACTACTTATCACTGAAGCTTTCTTT.

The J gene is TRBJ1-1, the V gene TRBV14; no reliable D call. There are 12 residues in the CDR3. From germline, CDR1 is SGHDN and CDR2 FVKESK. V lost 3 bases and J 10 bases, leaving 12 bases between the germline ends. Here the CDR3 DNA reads TGTGCCAGCAGCCAGACTGCCAGCGGAGCTTTCTTT. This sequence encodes CASSQTASGAFF. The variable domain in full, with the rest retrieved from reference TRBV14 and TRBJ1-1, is EAGVTQFPSHSVIEKGQTVTLRCDPISGHDNLYWYRRVMGKEIKFLLHFVKESKQDESGMPNNRFLAERTGGTYSTLKVQPAELEDSGVYFCASSQTASGAFFGQGTRLTVV.

As DNA, the CDR3 is TGTGCCAGTAAGCCGACAGGGGTGAACAATCAGCCCCAGCATTTT. Its protein product is CASKPTGVNNQPQHF. The chain links TRBV19 to TRBJ1-5, with TRBD1 matching over 8 bases. V lost 7 bases and J lost 3; bases outside the gene matches: 8. Germline V gene data show CDR1 as LNHDA and CDR2 as SQIVND (reference sequence). This CDR3 has 15 residues.

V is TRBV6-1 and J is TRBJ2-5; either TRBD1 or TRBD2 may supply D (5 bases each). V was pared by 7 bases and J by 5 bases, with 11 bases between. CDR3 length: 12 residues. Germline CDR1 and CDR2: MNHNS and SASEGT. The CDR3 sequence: CASKGELETQYF. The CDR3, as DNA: TGTGCCAGCAAAGGGGAGTTGGAGACCCAGTACTTC.

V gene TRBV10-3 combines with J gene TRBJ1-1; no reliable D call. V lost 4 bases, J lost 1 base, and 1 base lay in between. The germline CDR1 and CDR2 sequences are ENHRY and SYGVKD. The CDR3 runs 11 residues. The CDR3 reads CAISANTEAFF. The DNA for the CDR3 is TGTGCCATCAGTGCGAACACTGAAGCTTTCTTT.

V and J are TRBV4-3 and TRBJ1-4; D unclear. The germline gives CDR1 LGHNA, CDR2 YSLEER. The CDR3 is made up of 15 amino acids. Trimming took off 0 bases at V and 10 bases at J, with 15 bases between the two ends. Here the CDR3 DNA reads TGCGCCAGCAGCCAAGATTTAGGCCGAGAGGGAAAACTGTTTTTT. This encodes CASSQDLGREGKLFF.

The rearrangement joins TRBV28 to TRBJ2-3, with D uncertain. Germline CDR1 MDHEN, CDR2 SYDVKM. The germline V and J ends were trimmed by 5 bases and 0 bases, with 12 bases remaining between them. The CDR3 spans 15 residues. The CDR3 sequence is CASSPRTLSTDTQYF. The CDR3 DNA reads TGTGCCAGCAGTCCCCGGACCCTTAGCACAGATACGCAGTATTTT.

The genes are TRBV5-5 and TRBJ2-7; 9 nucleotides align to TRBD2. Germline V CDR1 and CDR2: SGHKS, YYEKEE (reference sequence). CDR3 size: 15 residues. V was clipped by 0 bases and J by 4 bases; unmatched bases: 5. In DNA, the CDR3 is TGTGCCAGCAGCTTGGCGGCGGGAGGGCCTTACGAGCAGTACTTC. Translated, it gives CASSLAAGGPYEQYF. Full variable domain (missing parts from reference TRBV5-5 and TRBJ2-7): DAGVTQSPTHLIKTRGQQVTLRCSPISGHKSVSWYQQVLGQGPQFIFQYYEKEERGRGNFPDRFSARQFPNYSSELNVNALLLGDSALYLCASSLAAGGPYEQYFGPGTRLTVT.

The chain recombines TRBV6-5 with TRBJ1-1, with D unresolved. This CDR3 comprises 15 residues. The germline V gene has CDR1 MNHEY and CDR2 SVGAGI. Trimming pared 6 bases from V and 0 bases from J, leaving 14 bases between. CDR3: CASSPGQKLNTEAFF. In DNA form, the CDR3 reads TGTGCCAGCAGCCCGGGCCAAAAACTGAACACTGAAGCTTTCTTT.

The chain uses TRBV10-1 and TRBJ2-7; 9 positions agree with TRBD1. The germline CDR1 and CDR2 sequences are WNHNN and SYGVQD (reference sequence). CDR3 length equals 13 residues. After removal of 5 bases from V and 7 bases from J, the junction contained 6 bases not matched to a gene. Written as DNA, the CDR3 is TGCGCCAGCAGTCCCGGGACAGGGAGGGAGCAGTACTTC. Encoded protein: CASSPGTGREQYF.